The 10 T cell receptor beta chains below all came from one sample that was sequenced in a study of Ad26.COV2.S vaccination and SARS-CoV-2 variants. The treatment was: over 15 received Ad26.COV2.S at low or high dose, single or two shots; about 5 received placebo; per-sample allocation not given. All samples were drawn on day 63, counting from the first vaccine or placebo injection. Sequencing was performed with immunoSEQ multiplex PCR; in TCRdb, only in-frame clones are kept and a portion is missing. The sample contains approximately 360,000 clones, about four fifths of which appear only once. The starting material was peripheral blood, obtained in a trial of Ad26.COV2.S vaccine versus placebo. The receptors derive from a person between 18 and 65 years old who received the Ad26.COV2.S COVID-19 vaccine or a placebo.

This clone was observed a few times. The J gene is TRBJ1-6, the V gene TRBV5-4, with TRBD1 matching over 8 bases. From germline, CDR1 is SGHNT and CDR2 YYREEE (reference sequence). This CDR3 has 16 residues. V was clipped by 2 bases and J by 7 bases; unmatched bases: 8. CDR3 loop: CASSLPGQAANSPLHF. CDR3 coding DNA: TGTGCCAGCAGCTTACCGGGACAGGCTGCGAATTCACCCCTCCACTTT. Looking up the rest from reference TRBV5-4 and TRBJ1-6 gives the full variable domain: ETGVTQSPTHLIKTRGQQVTLRCSSQSGHNTVSWYQQALGQGPQFIFQYYREEENGRGNFPPRFSGLQFPNYSSELNVNALELDDSALYLCASSLPGQAANSPLHFGNGTRLTVT.

CDR3 in amino acids: CASSSTFGLLGYGYTF. In DNA form, the CDR3 reads TGTGCCAGCAGTTCGACTTTTGGGCTCCTAGGGTATGGCTACACCTTC. This chain uses TRBV27 with TRBJ1-2; no clear D gene. This CDR3 comprises 16 residues. CDR1 MNHEY and CDR2 SMNVEV come from the germline V gene (reference sequence). The V end lost 4 bases, the J end lost 5 bases, and 20 bases lay between the germline ends.

The chain is built from TRBV6-5 and TRBJ2-7; D assignment may be TRBD1 or TRBD2 (6 bases each). With 3 bases removed from V and 2 bases from J, the gap between germline ends came to 8 bases. The V gene's germline CDR1 is MNHEY and CDR2 SVGAGI. This CDR3 has 13 residues. The CDR3 region has the DNA TGTGCCAGCAGTTATAGGGGGGCCTACGAGCAGTACTTC. This encodes CASSYRGAYEQYF.

The chain employs TRBV9 and TRBJ1-2, with a weak D call TRBD1 (6 bases). Trimming shortened V by 2 bases and J by 5 bases, and 22 bases separated the two germline ends. CDR3 length: 17 residues. Germline V gene lookup returns CDR1 SGDLS and CDR2 YYNGEE. The CDR3 DNA is TGTGCCAGCAGCGTCCGGACAGATATCCCTTACGAATATGGCTACACCTTC. Protein: CASSVRTDIPYEYGYTF.

This sequence joins TRBV24-1 and TRBJ2-2, with D possibly matching TRBD1 (5 bases). V was trimmed by 5 bases and J by 3 bases, leaving 12 bases between them. Germline values: CDR1 KGHDR, CDR2 SFDVKD. The CDR3 sequence is 15 residues long. The CDR3 is CATSARGRDTGELFF. Here the CDR3 DNA reads TGTGCCACCAGTGCAAGGGGCAGGGACACCGGGGAGCTGTTTTTT.

This chain uses TRBV6-6 with TRBJ1-6; D gene uncertain. With 0 bases removed from V and 7 bases from J, the gap between germline ends came to 7 bases. Germline-derived CDR1 and CDR2 are MNHNY and SVGAGI (reference sequence). This CDR3 contains 14 residues. The CDR3 protein is CASSYSSKNSPLHF. CDR3 nucleotide sequence: TGTGCCAGCAGTTACTCTTCCAAAAATTCACCCCTCCACTTT.

V usage is TRBV12-5 and J usage is TRBJ2-5, with no clear D. Trimming took 3 bases from V and 5 from J, leaving 4 bases between them. Germline V lookup: CDR1 LGHNT, CDR2 FRNRAP. The CDR3 extends over 11 amino acids. The CDR3 here is CASGFGETQYF. The CDR3 region has the DNA TGTGCTAGTGGTTTTGGGGAGACCCAGTACTTC.

This chain links TRBV6-2 or TRBV6-3 with TRBJ1-5; 7 bases match TRBD1. This CDR3 has 15 residues. V shed 6 bases, J shed 9 bases, and the junction held 14 bases outside the gene matches. The germline gives CDR1 MNHEY, CDR2 SVGEGT. The CDR3 is CASSRDSRWLMPQHF. The CDR3 DNA is TGTGCCAGCAGCCGGGACAGTCGATGGCTAATGCCCCAGCATTTT.

A few counts support this clone. The chain links TRBV7-9 to TRBJ1-1; D might be TRBD1 (5 bases). Trimming removed 7 bases at V and 0 bases at J, with 15 bases between. CDR1 is SEHNR and CDR2 is FQNEAQ in the germline V gene (reference sequence). CDR3 size: 15 residues. CDR3 sequence (DNA): TGTGCCAGCACCCCGGGGGGGATCATGAACACTGAAGCTTTCTTT. Encoded protein: CASTPGGIMNTEAFF.

DNA for the CDR3: TGTGCCAGCAGTGGGAGCTCCTACGAGCAGTACTTC. Amino acids: CASSGSSYEQYF. The chain recombines TRBV6-2 or TRBV6-3 with TRBJ2-7, with TRBD2 as a possible D gene (5 bases). Trimming removed 5 bases from V and 0 bases from J, with 5 bases in between. Looked up from germline, CDR1 is MNHEY and CDR2 is SVGEGT. CDR3 size: 12 residues.